The next 17 T cell receptor beta chains were all read from a single sample in a study of T cell changes during pregnancy in multiple sclerosis. Method: immunoSEQ multiplex PCR; TCRdb's copy keeps in-frame clones and lacks some. Here the sample spans tens of thousands of clones, approximately 91% being singletons. The sequenced sample was peripheral blood, obtained in the second trimester of pregnancy. These receptors originate from a female donor with multiple sclerosis, enrolled in a pregnancy study.

This rearrangement joins TRBV2 to TRBJ2-7; D is possibly TRBD1 (6 bases). Germline V gene sequence: CDR1 SNHLY, CDR2 FYNNEI. V was clipped by 8 bases and J by 6 bases, with 14 bases between them. The CDR3 extends over 12 amino acids. This CDR3 reads CASAAGAVEQYF. The CDR3 coding sequence is TGTGCCAGCGCCGCAGGGGCGGTCGAGCAGTACTTC.

The chain recombines TRBV7-2 with TRBJ2-1, with 9 positions matching TRBD2. J was trimmed by 3 bases and V by 0 bases; bases with no gene match: 9. CDR1 is SGHTA, CDR2 FQGNSA, per germline. The CDR3 runs to 18 residues. The CDR3: CASSLASGAGGRYNEQFF. The CDR3 DNA sequence: TGTGCCAGCAGCTTAGCGAGTGGAGCGGGGGGCCGCTACAATGAGCAGTTCTTC.

V gene TRBV6-5 combines with J gene TRBJ2-7; TRBD2 might be the D (5 bases). CDR1 and CDR2 from the germline V gene are MNHEY and SVGAGI. The CDR3 totals 13 residues. V shed 1 base and J shed 5 bases, with 9 bases lying between them. The CDR3 loop is CASSYFDGDEQYF. The CDR3 region has the DNA TGTGCCAGCAGTTACTTCGACGGGGACGAGCAGTACTTC.

V gene TRBV27 combines with J gene TRBJ2-1; tentatively, D is TRBD2 (6 bases). CDR1 and CDR2 (germline): MNHEY, SMNVEV (reference sequence). This CDR3 contains 10 residues. The V end was cut by 11 bases, the J end by 12 bases, with 14 bases between. This CDR3 reads CASGGMRQFF. In DNA, the CDR3 is TGTGCCTCCGGAGGGATGCGGCAGTTCTTC.

The V gene is TRBV13, the J gene TRBJ1-1; D gene unclear. The CDR3 runs to 16 residues. Trimming pared 2 bases from V and 1 base from J, leaving 14 bases between. The germline CDR1 and CDR2 sequences are PRHDT and FYEKMQ (reference sequence). CDR3 DNA sequence: TGTGCCAGCAGCTTAAATCCGACGGGAGGGAACACTGAAGCTTTCTTT. Translated: CASSLNPTGGNTEAFF.

This clone has just one count. The J gene is TRBJ1-5, the V gene TRBV5-1; no firm D call. The V gene lost 0 bases and the J gene lost 0 bases, with 10 bases spanning the gap. The CDR3 is 16 amino acids. Per the germline V gene, CDR1 is SGHRS and CDR2 is YFSETQ. The CDR3: CASSLGAENSNQPQHF. CDR3 bases: TGCGCCAGCAGCTTGGGGGCAGAAAATAGCAATCAGCCCCAGCATTTT.

The chain links TRBV2 to TRBJ1-1; TRBD1 matches 7 bases. CDR1 SNHLY and CDR2 FYNNEI come from the germline V gene. This CDR3 has 15 residues. Trimming removed 2 bases from V and 2 bases from J; junction bases left unmatched: 5. The CDR3 region has the DNA TGTGCCAGCAGTGAATTCGGACAGGCTAACACTGAAGCTTTCTTT. This gives the protein CASSEFGQANTEAFF.

The CDR3 DNA reads as TGTGCCACCAGCAGAGCCGGGACAGGGGAAGGGGATACGCAGTATTTT. Translated: CATSRAGTGEGDTQYF. V is TRBV15 and J is TRBJ2-3, with 10 bases fitting TRBD1. The CDR3 runs 16 residues. Germline-derived CDR1 and CDR2 are LNHNV and YYDKDF (reference sequence). The V segment lost 1 base and the J segment 6 bases; nucleotides outside the gene matches: 7.

The genes are TRBV6-5 and TRBJ2-3; D is possibly TRBD1 (6 bases). Germline V gives CDR1 MNHEY, CDR2 SVGAGI. V was pared by 2 bases and J by 2 bases, with 14 bases between. The CDR3 is 16 residues long. CDR3 residues: CASSYRGRGPTDTQYF. Here the CDR3 DNA reads TGTGCCAGCAGTTACCGTGGCAGGGGTCCCACAGATACGCAGTATTTT.

The rearrangement joins TRBV7-2 to TRBJ2-7; perhaps TRBD2 as D (6 bases). Per the germline V gene, CDR1 is SGHTA and CDR2 is FQGNSA. The V and J ends lost 5 bases and 2 bases respectively, with 13 bases between them. This CDR3 has 14 residues. For the CDR3, the DNA is TGTGCCAGCAGCGTTACGGGGGTTCCCTACGAGCAGTACTTC. Amino acid sequence: CASSVTGVPYEQYF.

This clone occurred a few times. V gene TRBV15 combines with J gene TRBJ2-1; 10 bases agree with TRBD1. With V trimmed by 3 bases and J by 3 bases, 2 bases remained unmatched. Germline CDR1 and CDR2: LNHNV and YYDKDF (reference sequence). There are 15 residues in the CDR3. The CDR3 loop is CATSSGQGGYNEQFF. CDR3 coding DNA: TGTGCCACCAGCAGTGGACAGGGGGGCTACAATGAGCAGTTCTTC.

The V and J genes are TRBV6-4 and TRBJ2-7; 7 nucleotides line up with TRBD1. The CDR3 contains 12 residues. CDR1 is MRHNA, CDR2 SNTAGT, per germline. V lost 5 bases to trimming and J lost 5 bases; unmatched junction nucleotides: 3. The CDR3 sequence is CASSRDSDEQYF. For the CDR3, the DNA is TGTGCCAGCAGTCGGGACAGCGACGAGCAGTACTTC.

Regarding this clone: Mismatch with germline at one junction end may stem from a read error. J is TRBJ2-3 and V is TRBV7-7; D might be TRBD2 (6 bases). This CDR3 spans 14 amino acids. Germline CDR1 is SSHAT and CDR2 is FNYEAQ (reference sequence). The chain's CDR3 is CASSLLGGTDTQYF. The CDR3 DNA reads as TGTGCTAGCAGCTTATTGGGGGGAACAGATACGCAGTATTTT.

This sequence joins TRBV7-9 and TRBJ2-3; D perhaps matches TRBD2 (5 bases). CDR1 is SEHNR, CDR2 FQNEAQ, per germline (reference sequence). The CDR3 loop spans 13 amino acids. V was trimmed by 5 bases and J by 3 bases, leaving 9 bases between them. CDR3 sequence: CASSPDLTDTQYF. The CDR3 nucleotides read TGTGCCAGCAGCCCGGACTTGACAGATACGCAGTATTTT.

The chain uses TRBV15 and TRBJ1-2; D is perhaps TRBD1 (6 bases). From germline, CDR1 is LNHNV and CDR2 YYDKDF (reference sequence). The germline V and J ends were trimmed by 3 bases and 8 bases, with 22 bases remaining between them. This CDR3 has 16 residues. CDR3 nucleotides: TGTGCCACCAGCAGCGGTGGGGCCACAGGGAATAAAGGCTACACCTTC. It encodes CATSSGGATGNKGYTF. Full variable domain (rest looked up from reference TRBV15 and TRBJ1-2): DAMVIQNPRYQVTQFGKPVTLSCSQTLNHNVMYWYQQKSSQAPKLLFHYYDKDFNNEADTPDNFQSRRPNTSFCFLDIRSPGLGDTAMYLCATSSGGATGNKGYTFGSGTRLTVV.

The rearrangement joins TRBV7-8 to TRBJ2-5; 14 bases fit TRBD2. Germline-derived CDR1 and CDR2 are SGHVS and FQNEAQ. This CDR3 region has 16 residues. Trimming at V came to 5 bases and at J to 3 bases, leaving 5 bases not matched to a gene. CDR3 in amino acids: CASSQLGLAGEETQYF. CDR3 coding DNA: TGTGCCAGCAGCCAACTGGGACTAGCGGGGGAAGAGACCCAGTACTTC.

The J gene is TRBJ2-1, the V gene TRBV5-1, with 9 bases identical to TRBD2. Trimming at V came to 3 bases and at J to 4 bases, leaving 5 bases not matched to a gene. The CDR3 contains 15 residues. CDR1 is SGHRS, CDR2 YFSETQ, per germline. This CDR3 reads CASSSQTSGYNEQFF. The CDR3 nucleotides read TGCGCCAGCAGCTCCCAGACTAGCGGTTACAATGAGCAGTTCTTC.